The clone carrying this T cell receptor (beta chain) was found many times. This entry comes from a study of T cells after yellow fever vaccination. TCRdb reanalysed the 5' RACE reads using MiXCR and keeps one entry per CDR3 protein. Altogether about 400,000 distinct CDR3 sequences are present, around a tenth being singletons, with the ten largest covering less than 20%. Germline CDR1 LGHDT, CDR2 YNNKEL (reference sequence). The CDR3 sequence is 15 residues long. Trimming took off 3 bases at V and 4 bases at J, with 12 bases between the two ends. The sample was PBMCs, taken on the day of the first yellow fever vaccination. This rearrangement joins TRBV3-1 to TRBJ2-2; tentatively, D is TRBD1 or TRBD2 (5 bases each). The source is a man younger than 35 who received the YFV17D yellow fever vaccine. The DNA of the CDR3 is TGTGCCAGCAGCCAGTCGGGGACCGGCACCGGGGAGCTGTTTTTT. This gives the protein CASSQSGTGTGELFF.